These 26 T cell receptor beta chains were all obtained from the same sample, sequenced in a study of regulatory T cells in long-lasting Graves disease. Library construction for TCR beta used iRepertoire HTBI primers and Arm-PCR of CDR3 regions. TCRdb ran MiXCR on the multiplex PCR reads and lists one entry per CDR3 protein. The sample yields some 400,000 distinct CDR3 sequences, 15% seen once. As for time point: newly diagnosed GD, antithyroid drugs for less than 3 months. The TCR library used RNA extracted from PBMCs. This sample was also put to use in a study of T cells in Graves' hyperthyroidism and ophthalmopathy.

The sample here was peripheral blood mononuclear cells (PBMCs), taken at new diagnosis, from a patient treated with antithyroid drugs. The receptors stem from a woman in her 30s with Graves disease.

The V call is TRBV5-1, the J call TRBJ2-5, with TRBD2 as a possible D gene (5 bases). Germline V lookup: CDR1 SGHRS, CDR2 YFSETQ. The V and J ends lost 4 bases and 5 bases respectively, with 18 bases between them. CDR3 length: 15 residues. Here the CDR3 DNA reads TGCGCCAGCAGCCGGACCCCGGGATCCAGGGAGACCCAGTACTTC. The encoded protein is CASSRTPGSRETQYF.

The J gene is TRBJ2-5, the V gene TRBV5-1; 7 bases align to TRBD2. The CDR3 totals 15 residues. CDR1 and CDR2 from the germline V gene are SGHRS and YFSETQ. The J segment lost 4 bases and the V segment lost 0 bases, leaving 6 bases of the junction unmatched. The CDR3 region has the DNA TGCGCCAGCAGCTTGGCCTCGGGGGGAGGAGAGACCCAGTACTTC. Translating it yields CASSLASGGGETQYF.

This clonotype showed up just a few times. The chain uses TRBV12-3 or TRBV12-4 and TRBJ2-1; 8 positions agree with TRBD1. The CDR3 sequence is 15 residues long. After removal of 6 bases from V and 7 bases from J, the junction contained 11 bases not matched to a gene. As DNA, the CDR3 is TGTGCCAGCAGCCCCTCCGGGACAGGAAAGAATGAGCAGTTCTTC. It specifies CASSPSGTGKNEQFF.

The chain joins TRBV4-1 to TRBJ2-7; TRBD1 is a possible D gene (5 bases). This CDR3 is 15 amino acids long. Germline assignment: CDR1 MGHRA and CDR2 YSYEKL. V gave up 2 bases and J gave up 3 bases, with 14 bases separating them. The CDR3 sequence is CASSQLMFQGYEQYF. CDR3 nucleotide sequence: TGCGCCAGCAGCCAACTAATGTTTCAGGGCTACGAGCAGTACTTC.

This chain joins TRBV18 and TRBJ2-5, with 9 bases fitting TRBD1. This CDR3 is 15 amino acids long. CDR1 and CDR2 from the germline V gene are KGHSH and LQKENI. V shed 6 bases, J shed 5 bases, and the junction held 10 bases outside the gene matches. CDR3 sequence (DNA): TGTGCCAGCTCTCGTACAGGGGGCGGACTGGAGACCCAGTACTTC. Translation: CASSRTGGGLETQYF.

The V call is TRBV20-1, the J call TRBJ2-3, with TRBD2 identical over 12 bases. CDR3 length: 16 residues. Germline V gives CDR1 DFQATT, CDR2 SNEGSKA (reference sequence). The trim removed 2 bases at V and 3 bases at J, leaving 6 bases unmatched. The CDR3 DNA is TGCAGTGCTAGACTAGCGGGAGGGCCTGGTACAGATACGCAGTATTTT. Its protein product is CSARLAGGPGTDTQYF.

This clonotype was seen repeatedly, ten times or more. The rearrangement joins TRBV5-1 to TRBJ1-1; 8 bases map to TRBD1. J was trimmed by 5 bases and V by 4 bases; bases with no gene match: 10. The germline gives CDR1 SGHRS, CDR2 YFSETQ. This CDR3 comprises 15 residues. CDR3 in amino acids: CASSLTGESITEAFF. The DNA of the CDR3 is TGCGCCAGCAGCCTGACAGGGGAGTCGATTACTGAAGCTTTCTTT.

This clonotype turned up a few times. The rearrangement joins TRBV5-5 to TRBJ1-1; no definite D call. V was trimmed by 9 bases and J by 1 base, leaving 16 bases between them. The CDR3 is made up of 14 amino acids. The germline CDR1 and CDR2 sequences are SGHKS and YYEKEE (reference sequence). In DNA, the CDR3 is TGTGCCACCCACCCCCCGGGCGGGAACACTGAAGCTTTCTTT. This sequence encodes CATHPPGGNTEAFF.

The table lists this clonotype with many counts. This sequence joins TRBV7-8 and TRBJ2-1; possibly TRBD2 for D (5 bases). The CDR3 extends over 13 amino acids. V was pared by 5 bases and J by 2 bases, with 7 bases between. Germline loops: CDR1 SGHVS, CDR2 FQNEAQ. This CDR3 reads CASSTRPYNEQFF. The CDR3 nucleotides are TGTGCCAGCAGCACTAGACCCTACAATGAGCAGTTCTTC.

This clonotype was detected many times. The chain links TRBV11-2 to TRBJ2-1; D may correspond to TRBD1 or TRBD2 (5 bases each). CDR1 and CDR2 (germline): SGHAT, FQNNGV. The ends were cut back, 1 base at V and 12 bases at J, with 22 bases in the middle. The CDR3 extends over 16 amino acids. The CDR3 reads CASSLGTGTSALGQFF. CDR3 sequence (DNA): TGTGCCAGCAGCTTAGGAACCGGGACCAGCGCGCTCGGGCAGTTCTTC.

This clonotype appeared many times. The chain couples TRBV2 to TRBJ2-1; 10 positions agree with TRBD2. The germline CDR1 and CDR2 sequences are SNHLY and FYNNEI. This CDR3 region has 15 residues. Trimming cost V 5 bases and J 3 bases; bases outside gene matches: 4. As DNA, the CDR3 is TGTGCCAGCAGTTCCGGGACTAGCGACTACAATGAGCAGTTCTTC. It yields the protein CASSSGTSDYNEQFF.

This chain links TRBV19 with TRBJ1-2, with D perhaps TRBD1 (6 bases). Germline lookup yields CDR1 LNHDA and CDR2 SQIVND (reference sequence). The V end was cut by 2 bases, the J end by 7 bases, with 17 bases between. CDR3 length: 15 residues. The CDR3 protein is CASSITGSGGRGYTF. CDR3 DNA sequence: TGTGCCAGTAGTATAACCGGATCGGGGGGCCGTGGCTACACCTTC. Looking up the rest from reference TRBV19 and TRBJ1-2 gives the full variable domain: DGGITQSPKYLFRKEGQNVTLSCEQNLNHDAMYWYRQDPGQGLRLIYYSQIVNDFQKGDIAEGYSVSREKKESFPLTVTSAQKNPTAFYLCASSITGSGGRGYTFGSGTRLTVV.

This clonotype has only a few counts. The V call is TRBV20-1, the J call TRBJ2-2, with a tentative D call TRBD2 (5 bases). Trimming removed 1 base at V and 1 base at J, with 22 bases between. Germline CDR1 and CDR2: DFQATT and SNEGSKA (reference sequence). CDR3 length: 19 residues. This chain's CDR3 is CSARVAVGGLSLNTGELFF. The CDR3 bases are TGCAGTGCTAGAGTTGCGGTAGGCGGGCTCTCCCTGAACACCGGGGAGCTGTTTTTT.

As DNA, the CDR3 is TGTGCCAGCAGTCCTAGGCCCCTAAACAATCAGCCCCAGCATTTT. It specifies CASSPRPLNNQPQHF. V is TRBV27 and J is TRBJ1-5, with D unclear. Germline loops: CDR1 MNHEY, CDR2 SMNVEV (reference sequence). There are 15 residues in the CDR3. Trimming took 5 bases from V and 3 from J, leaving 14 bases between them.

The V gene is TRBV24-1, the J gene TRBJ2-3; 11 bases align to TRBD2. Germline values: CDR1 KGHDR, CDR2 SFDVKD. Trimming took 9 bases from V and 4 from J; bases not matched to a gene: 5. This CDR3 has 14 amino acids. The CDR3 DNA is TGTGCCACCGGTAGCGGGAGGGCCGCAGATACGCAGTATTTT. This sequence encodes CATGSGRAADTQYF.

At least ten counts were recorded for this clonotype. The rearrangement links TRBV13 to TRBJ2-1; D may correspond to TRBD1 or TRBD2 (5 bases each). The V gene's germline CDR1 is PRHDT and CDR2 FYEKMQ (reference sequence). The CDR3 length is 13 residues. Trimming took off 5 bases at V and 9 bases at J, with 14 bases between the two ends. The CDR3 sequence is CASSPSGPGEQFF. The CDR3 coding sequence is TGTGCCAGCAGCCCCTCGGGACCCGGTGAGCAGTTCTTC.

The chain joins TRBV14 to TRBJ2-2; tentatively, D is TRBD1 or TRBD2 (5 bases each). The CDR3 extends over 15 amino acids. The germline V and J ends were trimmed by 3 bases and 6 bases, with 14 bases remaining between them. Germline V gene sequence: CDR1 SGHDN, CDR2 FVKESK. The CDR3 region is CASSQAGTESGELFF. As DNA, the CDR3 is TGTGCCAGCAGCCAGGCCGGGACCGAGTCCGGGGAGCTGTTTTTT. Variable domain in full (rest from reference TRBV14 and TRBJ2-2): EAGVTQFPSHSVIEKGQTVTLRCDPISGHDNLYWYRRVMGKEIKFLLHFVKESKQDESGMPNNRFLAERTGGTYSTLKVQPAELEDSGVYFCASSQAGTESGELFFGEGSRLTVL.

The CDR3 sequence is CASSPQGNLNEKLFF. The CDR3 DNA reads as TGTGCCAGCAGTCCGCAGGGCAACCTAAATGAAAAACTGTTTTTT. The genes are TRBV6-2 or TRBV6-3 and TRBJ1-4; D possibly corresponds to TRBD1 (5 bases). Trimming cost V 5 bases and J 5 bases, with 15 bases left between them. The CDR3 has 15 amino acids. From germline, CDR1 is MNHEY and CDR2 SVGEGT.

This clonotype was seen repeatedly, ten times or more. The CDR3 DNA is TGTGCCAGCAGTTCCGTAGCGGGTCCTTTCGACAATGAGCAGTTCTTC. It encodes CASSSVAGPFDNEQFF. V gene TRBV12-3 or TRBV12-4 combines with J gene TRBJ2-1; 7 bases are a match to TRBD2. Unmatched junction bases numbered 11, after V lost 4 bases and J lost 5 bases. The CDR3 extends over 16 amino acids.

This clonotype was seen only a few times. J is TRBJ2-7 and V is TRBV6-1, with 7 bases matching TRBD2. The ends lost 6 bases at V and 2 bases at J; junction bases unmatched: 16. The CDR3 is 17 residues long. The germline V gene encodes CDR1 MNHNS and CDR2 SASEGT. The CDR3 sequence: CASSKTGRLAETYEQYF. The CDR3 DNA is TGTGCCAGCAGCAAGACTGGGAGACTAGCCGAGACCTACGAGCAGTACTTC.

The rearrangement uses TRBV4-1 and TRBJ1-2, with 7 positions matching TRBD1. V dropped 4 bases and J dropped 4; count of bases not matched to a gene: 6. Germline CDR1 and CDR2: MGHRA and YSYEKL. The CDR3 runs 14 residues. DNA for the CDR3: TGCGCCAGCAGCCCCACCCGGGACAGCTATGGCTACACCTTC. It codes for CASSPTRDSYGYTF.

The chain recombines TRBV6-1 with TRBJ2-5; D perhaps matches TRBD2 (6 bases). V lost 7 bases to trimming and J lost 4 bases, with 13 bases between them. Germline assignment: CDR1 MNHNS and CDR2 SASEGT. The CDR3 sequence is 13 residues long. CDR3 nucleotide sequence: TGTGCCAGCAACCCGGGACTCCTAGAGACCCAGTACTTC. Translation gives CASNPGLLETQYF.

V and J are TRBV20-1 and TRBJ1-2; D gene unclear. The V and J ends lost 0 bases and 7 bases respectively, with 21 bases between them. The V gene's germline CDR1 is DFQATT and CDR2 SNEGSKA (reference sequence). The CDR3 sequence is 16 residues long. CDR3 in amino acids: CSARDYGAGRRGGYTF. CDR3 nucleotide sequence: TGCAGTGCTAGAGATTACGGTGCTGGCCGGCGGGGTGGCTACACCTTC.

The table lists this clonotype with many counts. This CDR3 reads CASSLVATSGYNEQFF. CDR3 coding DNA: TGTGCCAGCAGCTTAGTAGCGACTAGCGGCTACAATGAGCAGTTCTTC. This sequence joins TRBV7-2 and TRBJ2-1; 9 bases line up with TRBD2. Germline V lookup: CDR1 SGHTA, CDR2 FQGNSA. The CDR3 runs to 16 residues. J was trimmed by 3 bases and V by 1 base; bases with no gene match: 4. The full variable domain, in which reference TRBV7-2 and TRBJ2-1 provide the parts outside the CDR3, is GAGVSQSPSNKVTEKGKDVELRCDPISGHTALYWYRQSLGQGLEFLIYFQGNSAPDKSGLPSDRFSAERTGGSVSTLTIQRTQQEDSAVYLCASSLVATSGYNEQFFGPGTRLTVL.

This clonotype was observed at least ten times. The CDR3 coding sequence is TGTGCTTCAACAGCAGGCGAGGGGACTAGCATCAAGCAGTACTTC. It translates to CASTAGEGTSIKQYF. The chain recombines TRBV2 with TRBJ2-7; TRBD2 aligns across 9 bases. CDR3 length: 15 residues. Per the germline V gene, CDR1 is SNHLY and CDR2 is FYNNEI.

This clonotype turned up a few times. The V gene is TRBV4-1, the J gene TRBJ2-2; tentatively, D is TRBD1 (6 bases). V lost 2 bases and J lost 12, with 28 bases in between. Germline V CDR1 and CDR2: MGHRA, YSYEKL. This CDR3 is built from 18 residues. The DNA of the CDR3 is TGCGCCAGCAGCCAAATCGGGCTGGGGGCGCTAGAAGGTTTAAAGCTGTTTTTT. Protein product: CASSQIGLGALEGLKLFF.